This entry lists 14 T cell receptor beta chains sequenced from one sample in a study of early T cells in non-severe SARS-CoV-2 infection. TCRdb recomputed calls from the 5' RACE reads with MiXCR, one row per CDR3 protein. The sample comprises around 75,000 distinct CDR3 sequences, about 9% of which are singletons, and about 6.1% rests with the top ten. Material: whole blood. The receptor source for this set is an adult who was a healthcare worker with PCR-confirmed SARS-CoV-2 infection or an uninfected control (not recorded which).

This clonotype was seen a handful of times. The J gene is TRBJ1-3, the V gene TRBV25-1; D call uncertain. The CDR3 runs to 12 residues. Between the trimmed V and J ends, which lost 7 bases and 3 bases, there was a span of 7 bases. Germline V gene sequence: CDR1 MGHDK, CDR2 SYGVNS. CDR3 in amino acids: CASKTDGNTIYF. The CDR3 region has the DNA TGTGCCAGCAAGACTGATGGAAACACCATATATTTT.

The V gene is TRBV5-1, the J gene TRBJ2-7; tentatively, D is TRBD1 (6 bases). V shed 0 bases and J shed 3 bases, with 16 bases lying between them. The CDR3 extends over 16 amino acids. Germline CDR1 and CDR2: SGHRS and YFSETQ. Here the CDR3 reads CASSLGTGPGVYEQYF. The CDR3 DNA reads as TGCGCCAGCAGCTTGGGAACAGGGCCAGGGGTCTACGAGCAGTACTTC.

In its sample, this clonotype was seen a few times. The chain carries TRBV28 and TRBJ2-2; 7 nucleotides agree with TRBD1. The CDR3 has 16 amino acids. After removal of 6 bases from V and 4 bases from J, the junction contained 11 bases not matched to a gene. Germline V CDR1 and CDR2: MDHEN, SYDVKM. The CDR3: CASSQTGQVGTGELFF. CDR3 DNA sequence: TGTGCCAGCAGCCAAACAGGACAGGTCGGCACCGGGGAGCTGTTTTTT. The whole variable domain, remainder taken from reference TRBV28 and TRBJ2-2, is DVKVTQSSRYLVKRTGEKVFLECVQDMDHENMFWYRQDPGLGLRLIYFSYDVKMKEKGDIPEGYSVSREKKERFSLILESASTNQTSMYLCASSQTGQVGTGELFFGEGSRLTVL.

The V and J genes are TRBV7-2 and TRBJ1-4; D not certain. The V end lost 1 base, the J end lost 8 bases, and 5 bases lay between the germline ends. The CDR3 covers 12 residues. Per the germline V gene, CDR1 is SGHTA and CDR2 is FQGNSA. CDR3 in amino acids: CASSLGGEKLFF. As DNA, the CDR3 is TGTGCCAGCAGCTTAGGCGGCGAAAAACTGTTTTTT.

This clonotype was counted between two and nine times. The rearrangement uses TRBV2 and TRBJ2-1; TRBD1 is a possible D gene (6 bases). The CDR3 runs to 14 residues. V gave up 3 bases and J gave up 10 bases, with 16 bases separating them. The V gene's germline CDR1 is SNHLY and CDR2 FYNNEI. CDR3: CASSEDHVGTEQFF. CDR3 DNA: TGTGCCAGCAGTGAGGATCATGTCGGGACAGAGCAGTTCTTC.

This clonotype was observed many times. The CDR3 DNA reads TGCAGTGCGTCACAGGGGAGTGGGATTAGCAATCAGCCCCAGCATTTT. This gives the protein CSASQGSGISNQPQHF. The chain uses TRBV20-1 and TRBJ1-5; the match to TRBD1 covers 7 bases. CDR1 DFQATT and CDR2 SNEGSKA come from the germline V gene (reference sequence). J gave up 0 bases and V 6 bases, and 11 bases lay outside the gene matches. This CDR3 region has 16 residues.

The V and J genes are TRBV19 and TRBJ2-1, with D perhaps given as TRBD1 or TRBD2 (5 bases each). Germline CDR1 is LNHDA and CDR2 is SQIVND (reference sequence). The V gene lost 6 bases and the J gene lost 4 bases, with 19 bases spanning the gap. This CDR3 spans 16 amino acids. The CDR3 protein is CASSYGGDPNYNEQFF. CDR3 DNA sequence: TGTGCCAGTAGCTATGGTGGGGACCCCAATTACAATGAGCAGTTCTTC.

The chain recombines TRBV5-1 with TRBJ2-3, with 9 positions matching TRBD2. The germline V gene encodes CDR1 SGHRS and CDR2 YFSETQ. CDR3 length: 15 residues. The J segment lost 2 bases and the V segment lost 4 bases, leaving 5 bases of the junction unmatched. The CDR3 is CASSLSGSDTDTQYF. The DNA of the CDR3 is TGCGCCAGCAGCCTTAGCGGGAGTGACACAGATACGCAGTATTTT.

J is TRBJ1-4 and V is TRBV7-8, with 9 bases matching TRBD1. This CDR3 spans 15 amino acids. Germline CDR1 is SGHVS and CDR2 is FQNEAQ. V trimming: 5 bases; J trimming: 8 bases; junction bases outside the gene matches: 9. The CDR3 sequence is CASSPRDRVVEKLFF. CDR3 nucleotide sequence: TGTGCCAGCAGCCCCCGGGACAGGGTTGTCGAAAAACTGTTTTTT.

This chain joins TRBV24-1 and TRBJ2-1; the D is unclear. The CDR3 has 13 amino acids. V was clipped by 7 bases and J by 8 bases, with 14 bases between them. Germline V gene sequence: CDR1 KGHDR, CDR2 SFDVKD. CDR3 amino acids: CATRGMDGYEQFF. In DNA, the CDR3 is TGTGCCACCAGGGGGATGGACGGTTATGAGCAGTTCTTC.

This clonotype turned up a few times. The chain joins TRBV14 to TRBJ2-5, with 7 bases matching TRBD2. The germline gives CDR1 SGHDN, CDR2 FVKESK. The J segment lost 0 bases and the V segment lost 0 bases, leaving 4 bases of the junction unmatched. CDR3 length: 16 residues. The CDR3 loop is CASSQELAPYQETQYF. The CDR3 region has the DNA TGTGCCAGCAGCCAAGAACTAGCGCCGTACCAAGAGACCCAGTACTTC. Full variable domain (rest looked up from reference TRBV14 and TRBJ2-5): EAGVTQFPSHSVIEKGQTVTLRCDPISGHDNLYWYRRVMGKEIKFLLHFVKESKQDESGMPNNRFLAERTGGTYSTLKVQPAELEDSGVYFCASSQELAPYQETQYFGPGTRLLVL.

This clonotype has only a few counts. V and J are TRBV6-5 and TRBJ2-2; 11 bases fit TRBD2. Looked up from germline, CDR1 is MNHEY and CDR2 is SVGAGI. This CDR3 spans 15 amino acids. V gave up 6 bases and J gave up 7 bases; unmatched junction bases: 7. The CDR3 region has the DNA TGTGCCAGCAGCCATAGCGGGGGGGGCGTCGGGGAGCTGTTTTTT. It translates to CASSHSGGGVGELFF.

The genes are TRBV21-1 and TRBJ2-5; TRBD1 is the table's D call and was not checked against the DNA. TRBV21-1 constitutes a pseudogene. The length of the CDR3 is 15 residues. In DNA, the CDR3 is TGTGCCAGCAAACACGGTCGTAGCGCCCGGGAGACCCAGTACTTC. It encodes CASKHGRSARETQYF.

This clonotype has just a few counts. Here the CDR3 DNA reads TGTGCCAGCAGCCAAGAATTAACTAGCGGGGGAATAGATACGCAGTATTTT. This gives the protein CASSQELTSGGIDTQYF. The chain has TRBV3-1 and TRBJ2-3, with TRBD2 matching 11 bases. The germline gives CDR1 LGHDT, CDR2 YNNKEL (reference sequence). This CDR3 region has 17 residues. J lost 5 bases, V lost 0 bases, and 7 bases had no gene match.